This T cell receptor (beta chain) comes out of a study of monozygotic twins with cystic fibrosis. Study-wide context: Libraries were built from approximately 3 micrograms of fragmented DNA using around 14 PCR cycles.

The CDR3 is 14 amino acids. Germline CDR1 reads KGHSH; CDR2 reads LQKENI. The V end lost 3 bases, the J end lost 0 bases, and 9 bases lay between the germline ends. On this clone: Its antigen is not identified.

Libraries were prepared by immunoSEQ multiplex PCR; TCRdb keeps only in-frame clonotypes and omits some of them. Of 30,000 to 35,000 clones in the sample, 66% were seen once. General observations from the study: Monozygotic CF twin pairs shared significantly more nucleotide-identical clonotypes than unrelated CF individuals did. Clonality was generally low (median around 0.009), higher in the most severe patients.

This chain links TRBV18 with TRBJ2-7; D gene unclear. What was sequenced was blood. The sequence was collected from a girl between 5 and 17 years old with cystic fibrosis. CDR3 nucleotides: TGTGCCAGCTCACCCGGTGGGTTCTCCTACGAGCAGTACTTC. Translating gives CASSPGGFSYEQYF.